This is a list of T cell receptor beta chains from one sample in a study of response to subunit inactivated influenza vaccine. Each CDR3 protein is one row after TCRdb ran MiXCR on the RT-PCR reads. The sample has about 780,000 distinct CDR3 sequences, approximately 18% seen once; the top ten hold approximately 11%. The sequenced sample was PBMCs from blood, obtained around 5 days after vaccination. These receptors originate from a man aged 45-65 years who received an inactivated influenza vaccine. CDR3s include the opening cysteine and the closing phenylalanine or tryptophan. The D gene is left open where the match is weak. For some rows the clone size is stated as once, few or many, or as a class when expanded; others skip it.

d_call	v_call	clone_size	j_call	cdr3_aa	cdr3_nt
.	TRBV3-1	.	TRBJ2-7	CASSQVATYEQYF	TGTGCCAGCAGCCAAGTCGCCACCTACGAGCAGTACTTC
TRBD1	TRBV28	.	TRBJ2-1	CASSSLGTGGTDEQFF	TGTGCCAGCAGCAGCCTTGGGACAGGGGGCACCGATGAGCAGTTCTTC
.	TRBV6-5	few	TRBJ2-3	CASRETTDTQYF	TGTGCCAGCAGAGAAACGACAGATACGCAGTATTTT
.	TRBV4-3	.	TRBJ1-2	CASSQDRPALYGYTF	TGCGCCAGCAGCCAAGATAGGCCGGCTCTCTATGGCTACACCTTC
.	TRBV5-1	.	TRBJ1-1	CASSHNGGAINTEAFF	TGCGCCAGCAGCCACAACGGGGGGGCTATTAACACTGAAGCTTTCTTT
TRBD1	TRBV7-2	.	TRBJ2-3	CASSLVSTGSDTQYF	TGTGCCAGCAGCTTAGTCTCGACAGGGTCGGATACGCAGTATTTT
.	TRBV28	.	TRBJ2-7	CASTRSYEQYF	TGTGCCAGTACCCGCTCCTACGAGCAGTACTTC
TRBD2	TRBV5-1	.	TRBJ2-1	CASTIAGGPIEQFF	TGCGCCAGCACCATAGCGGGGGGGCCAATTGAGCAGTTCTTC
TRBD1	TRBV4-3	few	TRBJ2-7	CASSKDRASYEQYF	TGCGCCAGCAGTAAGGACAGGGCCTCCTACGAGCAGTACTTC
.	TRBV12-3/TRBV12-4	.	TRBJ1-1	CASGLGGTEAFF	TGTGCCAGCGGCCTGGGTGGCACTGAAGCTTTCTTT
.	TRBV11-2	few	TRBJ2-1	CASSSGSLYEQFF	TGTGCCAGCTCCAGCGGTTCTCTGTATGAGCAGTTCTTC
.	TRBV12-3/TRBV12-4	many	TRBJ2-7	CASSMTARSYEQYF	TGTGCCAGCAGTATGACTGCCAGGTCCTACGAGCAGTACTTC
.	TRBV11-1	few	TRBJ2-1	CASSLAFTGGSSSYNEQFF	TGTGCCAGCAGCTTAGCGTTTACGGGCGGGTCCAGCTCCTACAATGAGCAGTTCTTC
.	TRBV9	many	TRBJ2-2	CASSVAGGTGELFF	TGTGCCAGCAGCGTAGCTGGCGGAACCGGGGAGCTGTTTTTT
TRBD1	TRBV5-1	.	TRBJ2-2	CASSLAGTGGSGELFF	TGCGCCAGCAGCTTGGCCGGGACAGGGGGATCCGGGGAGCTGTTTTTT
.	TRBV20-1	few	TRBJ2-7	CSARDAYGPYEQYF	TGCAGTGCTAGGGACGCCTACGGGCCCTACGAGCAGTACTTC
TRBD2	TRBV7-2	many	TRBJ2-3	CASSFRSGTSTDTQYF	TGTGCCAGCAGCTTTCGTAGCGGGACTAGCACAGATACGCAGTATTTT
TRBD1	TRBV29-1	many	TRBJ1-2	CSVEDRNYGYTF	TGCAGCGTTGAGGACAGGAACTATGGCTACACCTTC
.	TRBV4-3	.	TRBJ2-7	CASSQDWRDSYEQYF	TGCGCCAGCAGCCAAGATTGGAGAGACTCCTACGAGCAGTACTTC
.	TRBV2	few	TRBJ1-1	CASSDGALNTEAFF	TGTGCCAGCAGTGATGGGGCCCTGAACACTGAAGCTTTCTTT
.	TRBV9	many	TRBJ2-1	CASSRGLENSYNEQFF	TGTGCCAGCAGCAGGGGTTTGGAAAACTCCTACAATGAGCAGTTCTTC
TRBD2	TRBV11-2	few	TRBJ2-7	CASSPPLAGAFYEQYF	TGTGCCAGCAGCCCTCCCCTAGCGGGGGCCTTCTACGAGCAGTACTTC
.	TRBV5-5	many	TRBJ2-2	CASSFVGTGELFF	TGTGCCAGCAGCTTTGTGGGCACCGGGGAGCTGTTTTTT
.	TRBV12-3/TRBV12-4	.	TRBJ1-6	CASSGGGSSYNSPLHF	TGTGCCAGCAGTGGGGGGGGCAGCTCCTATAATTCACCCCTCCACTTT
TRBD1	TRBV7-8	.	TRBJ2-1	CASSLATYRGNGYNEQFF	TGTGCCAGCAGCCTTGCGACGTACAGGGGGAATGGCTACAATGAGCAGTTCTTC
.	TRBV6-1	few	TRBJ1-2	CASSRTLDYGYTF	TGTGCCAGCAGTCGAACCCTAGACTATGGCTACACCTTC
TRBD2	TRBV5-1	.	TRBJ2-7	CASSPGLAGADEQYF	TGCGCCAGCAGCCCCGGACTAGCGGGAGCAGACGAGCAGTACTTC
TRBD1	TRBV24-1	.	TRBJ2-2	CATSDTGTVSGELFF	TGTGCCACCAGTGATACCGGGACAGTGAGCGGGGAGCTGTTTTTT
.	TRBV4-2	few	TRBJ2-7	CASSQFSGSSSHEQYF	TGTGCCAGCAGCCAATTTTCCGGGTCATCAAGCCACGAGCAGTACTTC
.	TRBV4-3	.	TRBJ2-7	CASSQDISTPYEQYF	TGCGCCAGCAGCCAAGATATTTCAACCCCCTACGAGCAGTACTTC
.	TRBV4-3	.	TRBJ2-4	CASSHGLRGSENIQYF	TGCGCCAGCAGCCATGGTCTTAGGGGGTCGGAAAACATTCAGTACTTC
.	TRBV20-1	.	TRBJ2-5	CSASQGGHQETQYF	TGCAGTGCTAGCCAGGGAGGACACCAAGAGACCCAGTACTTC
.	TRBV6-1	few	TRBJ2-7	CASSGPSSYEQYF	TGTGCCAGCAGCGGGCCTAGCTCCTACGAGCAGTACTTC
.	TRBV9	.	TRBJ2-5	CASSPIADGETQYF	TGTGCCAGCAGCCCGATAGCGGACGGAGAGACCCAGTACTTC
.	TRBV6-2/TRBV6-3	few	TRBJ2-7	CASSIRGALTYEQYF	TGTGCCAGCAGTATCCGGGGGGCTCTTACCTACGAGCAGTACTTC
TRBD2	TRBV7-3	.	TRBJ2-7	CASSFGRGGEQYF	TGTGCCAGCAGCTTCGGGAGGGGGGGCGAGCAGTACTTC
.	TRBV4-2	.	TRBJ2-7	CASSQASSISYEQYF	TGTGCCAGCAGCCAAGCGAGTTCCATCTCCTACGAGCAGTACTTC
.	TRBV12-3/TRBV12-4	.	TRBJ1-1	CASSSLQGFEAFF	TGTGCCAGCAGTTCCCTCCAGGGGTTTGAAGCTTTCTTT
.	TRBV20-1	.	TRBJ1-2	CSATRGGTNYGYTF	TGCAGTGCTACGAGGGGAGGAACTAACTATGGCTACACCTTC
.	TRBV4-2	many	TRBJ2-2	CASSQGDVRTGELFF	TGTGCCAGCAGCCAAGGGGACGTACGGACCGGGGAGCTGTTTTTT
.	TRBV5-1	many	TRBJ2-7	CASSWTTGNEAQYF	TGCGCCAGCAGCTGGACCACAGGGAATGAAGCGCAGTACTTC
.	TRBV15	few	TRBJ2-2	CATSRTSTGELFF	TGTGCCACCAGCAGAACATCGACCGGGGAGCTGTTTTTT
TRBD1	TRBV5-5	few	TRBJ1-1	CASSLTGESTEAFF	TGTGCCAGCAGCTTGACAGGGGAGAGCACTGAAGCTTTCTTT
.	TRBV24-1	few	TRBJ2-3	CATSEPGGSDTQYF	TGTGCCACCAGTGAACCCGGAGGTTCGGATACGCAGTATTTT
.	TRBV5-1	.	TRBJ1-4	CASSPLGGRDEKLFF	TGCGCCAGCAGCCCGCTAGGGGGGCGTGATGAAAAACTGTTTTTT
.	TRBV9	few	TRBJ2-2	CASSFEGDFAGELFF	TGTGCCAGCAGCTTTGAGGGAGATTTCGCCGGGGAGCTGTTTTTT
.	TRBV29-1	few	TRBJ1-1	CSVEDGGTEAFF	TGCAGCGTTGAAGATGGGGGCACTGAAGCTTTCTTT
.	TRBV20-1	few	TRBJ1-6	CSARDHLGRYNSPLHF	TGCAGTGCTAGAGATCATTTGGGACGGTATAATTCACCCCTCCACTTT
.	TRBV20-1	many	TRBJ2-7	CSVPGLLTYEQYF	TGCAGTGTTCCGGGACTCCTTACCTACGAGCAGTACTTC
.	TRBV6-2/TRBV6-3	many	TRBJ1-5	CASSQGRYQPQHF	TGTGCCAGCAGTCAGGGACGGTATCAGCCCCAGCATTTT
.	TRBV6-2/TRBV6-3	many	TRBJ2-4	CASTKTGTKNIQYF	TGTGCCAGCACCAAAACAGGGACCAAAAACATTCAGTACTTC